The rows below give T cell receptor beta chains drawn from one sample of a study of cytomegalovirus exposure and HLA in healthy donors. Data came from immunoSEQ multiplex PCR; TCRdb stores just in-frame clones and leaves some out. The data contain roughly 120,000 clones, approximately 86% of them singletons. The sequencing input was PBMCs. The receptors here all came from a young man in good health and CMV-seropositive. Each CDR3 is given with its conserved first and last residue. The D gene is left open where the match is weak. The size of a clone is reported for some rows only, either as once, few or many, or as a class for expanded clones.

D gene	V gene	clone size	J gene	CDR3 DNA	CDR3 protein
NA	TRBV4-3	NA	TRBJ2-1	TGCGCCAGCAGCCCGGCCAGAAACAGTGAGCAGTTCTTC	CASSPARNSEQFF
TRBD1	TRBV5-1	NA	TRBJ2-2	TGCGCCAGCAGCTTGGGTCGACAGGGGTGGACGAACACCGGGGAGCTGTTTTTT	CASSLGRQGWTNTGELFF
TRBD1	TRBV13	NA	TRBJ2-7	TGTGCCAGCAGCTTAGCCGGGACAGGGGGCTTAGTTGAGCAGTACTTC	CASSLAGTGGLVEQYF
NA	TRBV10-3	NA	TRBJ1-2	TGTGCCATCAGTGAATCCCTCGGGCAGGGACACGGCTACACCTTC	CAISESLGQGHGYTF
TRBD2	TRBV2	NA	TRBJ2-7	TGTGCCAGCGGGGGGGTTTCCTACGAGCAGTACTTC	CASGGVSYEQYF
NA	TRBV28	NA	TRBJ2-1	TGTGCCAGCAGTTTTAGTAGGGGTCGGAACAATGAGCAGTTCTTC	CASSFSRGRNNEQFF
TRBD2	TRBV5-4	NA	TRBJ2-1	TGTGCCAGCAGCATTTCTAGCGGGCCCTTGGATGAGCAGTTCTTC	CASSISSGPLDEQFF
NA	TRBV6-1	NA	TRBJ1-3	TGTGCCAGCAGTGAAAGTCAGGTTGGCACCATATATTTT	CASSESQVGTIYF
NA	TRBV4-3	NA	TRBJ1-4	TGCGCCAGCAGCCAGACAAGTTTCTCTGAAAAACTGTTTTTT	CASSQTSFSEKLFF
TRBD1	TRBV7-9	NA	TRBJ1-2	TGTGCCAGCAGCTTAGAGCAGGGGGCTTCTGGCTACACCTTC	CASSLEQGASGYTF
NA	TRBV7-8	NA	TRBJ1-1	TGTGCCAGCAGCTTGGGGGGTAGCACTGAAGCTTTCTTT	CASSLGGSTEAFF
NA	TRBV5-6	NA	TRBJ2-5	TGTGCCAGCAGCTTTGGGCTGCAGGGAGGAGAGACCCAGTACTTC	CASSFGLQGGETQYF
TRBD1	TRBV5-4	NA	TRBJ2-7	TGTGCCAGCAGCTTGGACCTTGGGGGGACAGGGTCATACGAGCAGTACTTC	CASSLDLGGTGSYEQYF
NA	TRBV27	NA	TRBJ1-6	TGTGCCAGCACTCTGGGGGGGGCAAATTCACCCCTCCACTTT	CASTLGGANSPLHF
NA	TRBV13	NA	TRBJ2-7	TGTGCCAGCCAAGAGGCGGGCGGCGGGGCCACCTACGAGCAGTACTTC	CASQEAGGGATYEQYF
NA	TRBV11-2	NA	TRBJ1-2	TGTGCCAGCAGCTTAGGCCAGGCCAACTACTATGGCTACACCTTC	CASSLGQANYYGYTF
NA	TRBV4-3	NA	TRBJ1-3	TGCGCCAGCAGCCATTCTACAGGTTTGGGATCTGGAAACACCATATATTTT	CASSHSTGLGSGNTIYF
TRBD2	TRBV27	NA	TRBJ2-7	TGTGCCAGCAGCGGTCGTGGGGGGGTCTACGAGCAGTACTTC	CASSGRGGVYEQYF
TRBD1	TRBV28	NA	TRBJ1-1	TGTGCCAGCAGTTTTTCTCAGGGGGGAGGAACTGAAGCTTTCTTT	CASSFSQGGGTEAFF
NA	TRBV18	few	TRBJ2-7	TGTGCCAGCTCACCTCAGACGGCGGGGGGTAAGGGGGCCCAGTACTTC	CASSPQTAGGKGAQYF
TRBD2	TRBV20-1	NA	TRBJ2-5	TGCAGTGCCCCGGGGGGAGAGACCCAGTACTTC	CSAPGGETQYF
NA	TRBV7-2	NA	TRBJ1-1	TGTGCCAGCAGCTTAGTTCTCTATCTTACAGGCGCGAACACTGAAGCTTTCTTT	CASSLVLYLTGANTEAFF